This T cell receptor beta chain was documented in a study of T cell responses to AZD1222 COVID-19 vaccine. Study-wide findings and caveats: Repertoires in all cases were sampled only once the peak T cell response had passed.

This table comes from immunoSEQ multiplex PCR, and its TCRdb copy is limited to in-frame clones, with some not included. The top ten hold approximately 4.3% of the sample, which has 140,000 to 150,000 clones, approximately 90% seen once. Germline V lookup: CDR1 LGHDT, CDR2 YNNKEL (reference sequence). The V and J ends lost 3 bases and 4 bases, in that order; junction bases with no gene match: 2. This CDR3 region has 13 residues. With respect to this clone: The antigen is unknown.

The sequences come from peripheral blood, collected 28 days after the second AZD1222 dose. The TCR sequence derives from an adult who received the AZD1222 COVID-19 vaccine. The gene calls are TRBV3-1 (or the pseudogene TRBV3-2) and TRBJ1-2; 7 bases align to TRBD1. The CDR3 spells CASSHRDSYGYTF. CDR3 sequence (DNA): TGTGCCAGCAGCCATCGGGACAGCTATGGCTACACCTTC.